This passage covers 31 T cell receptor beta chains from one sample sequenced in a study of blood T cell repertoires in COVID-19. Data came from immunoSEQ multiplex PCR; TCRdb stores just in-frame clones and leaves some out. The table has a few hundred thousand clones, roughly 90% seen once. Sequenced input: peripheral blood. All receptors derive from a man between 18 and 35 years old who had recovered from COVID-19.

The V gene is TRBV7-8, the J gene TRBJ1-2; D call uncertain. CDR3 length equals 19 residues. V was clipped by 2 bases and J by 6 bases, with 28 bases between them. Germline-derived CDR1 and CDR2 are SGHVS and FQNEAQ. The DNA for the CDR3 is TGTGCCAGCAGCTTAATGGTTTTGCCGGGGTTGGGCCACTATAATGGCTACACCTTC. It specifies CASSLMVLPGLGHYNGYTF.

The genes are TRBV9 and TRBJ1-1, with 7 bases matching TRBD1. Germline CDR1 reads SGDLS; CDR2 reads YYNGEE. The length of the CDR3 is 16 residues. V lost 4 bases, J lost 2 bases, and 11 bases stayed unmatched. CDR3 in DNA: TGTGCCAGCAGCACCCAAGAGGGGACAGCTAACACTGAAGCTTTCTTT. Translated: CASSTQEGTANTEAFF. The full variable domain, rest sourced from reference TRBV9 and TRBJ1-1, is DSGVTQTPKHLITATGQRVTLRCSPRSGDLSVYWYQQSLDQGLQFLIQYYNGEERAKGNILERFSAQQFPDLHSELNLSSLELGDSALYFCASSTQEGTANTEAFFGQGTRLTVV.

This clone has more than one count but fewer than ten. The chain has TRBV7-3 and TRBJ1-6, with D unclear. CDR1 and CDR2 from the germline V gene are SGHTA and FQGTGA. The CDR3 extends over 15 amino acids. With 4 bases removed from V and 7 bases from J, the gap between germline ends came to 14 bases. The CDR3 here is CASSSLGGPNSPLHF. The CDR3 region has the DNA TGTGCCAGCAGCTCCTTGGGAGGGCCGAATTCACCCCTCCACTTT. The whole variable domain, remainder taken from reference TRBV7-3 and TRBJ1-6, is GAGVSQTPSNKVTEKGKYVELRCDPISGHTALYWYRQSLGQGPEFLIYFQGTGAADDSGLPNDRFFAVRPEGSVSTLKIQRTERGDSAVYLCASSSLGGPNSPLHFGNGTRLTVT.

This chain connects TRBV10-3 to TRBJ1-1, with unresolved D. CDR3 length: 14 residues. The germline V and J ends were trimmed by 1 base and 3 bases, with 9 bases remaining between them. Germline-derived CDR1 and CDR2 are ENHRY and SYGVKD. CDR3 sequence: CAISELAAYTEAFF. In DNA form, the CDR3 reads TGTGCCATCAGTGAGTTGGCTGCTTACACTGAAGCTTTCTTT.

This chain's CDR3 is CASSESPSDEQFF. The CDR3 coding sequence is TGCGCCAGCAGTGAGTCCCCCTCGGATGAGCAGTTCTTC. The J gene is TRBJ2-1, the V gene TRBV10-2, with D uncertain. V was clipped by 0 bases and J by 8 bases, with 8 bases between them. The CDR3 extends over 13 amino acids. CDR1 is WSHSY, CDR2 SAAADI, per germline.

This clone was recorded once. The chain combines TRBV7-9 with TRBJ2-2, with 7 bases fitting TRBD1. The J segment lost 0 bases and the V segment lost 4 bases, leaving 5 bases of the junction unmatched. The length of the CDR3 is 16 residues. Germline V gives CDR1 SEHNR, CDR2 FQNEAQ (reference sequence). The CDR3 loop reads CASSSLGQSNTGELFF. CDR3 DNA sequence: TGTGCCAGCAGCTCACTGGGACAGTCGAACACCGGGGAGCTGTTTTTT.

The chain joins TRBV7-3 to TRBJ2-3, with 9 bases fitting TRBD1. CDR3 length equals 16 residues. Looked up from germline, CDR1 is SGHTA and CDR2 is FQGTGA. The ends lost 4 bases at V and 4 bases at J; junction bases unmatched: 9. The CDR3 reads CASSYQGQGGADTQYF. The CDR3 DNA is TGTGCCAGCAGCTACCAGGGACAGGGTGGCGCAGATACGCAGTATTTT.

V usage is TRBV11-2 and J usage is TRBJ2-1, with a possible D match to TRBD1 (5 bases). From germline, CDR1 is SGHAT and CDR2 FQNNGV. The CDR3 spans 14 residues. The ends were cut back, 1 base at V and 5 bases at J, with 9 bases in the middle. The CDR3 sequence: CASSLVTANNEQFF. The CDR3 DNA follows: TGTGCCAGCAGCTTAGTGACAGCCAACAATGAGCAGTTCTTC.

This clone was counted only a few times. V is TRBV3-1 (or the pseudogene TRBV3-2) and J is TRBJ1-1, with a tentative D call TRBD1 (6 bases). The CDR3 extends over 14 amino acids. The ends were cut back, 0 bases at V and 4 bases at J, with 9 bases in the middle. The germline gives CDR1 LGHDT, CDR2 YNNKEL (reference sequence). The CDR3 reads CASSQDTGSTEAFF. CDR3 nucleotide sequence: TGTGCCAGCAGCCAAGATACAGGGAGCACTGAAGCTTTCTTT.

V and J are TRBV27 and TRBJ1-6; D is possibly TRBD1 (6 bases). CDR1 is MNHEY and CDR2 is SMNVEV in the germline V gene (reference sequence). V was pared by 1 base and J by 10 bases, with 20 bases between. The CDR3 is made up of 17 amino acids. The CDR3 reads CASSLWGTRGARSPLHF. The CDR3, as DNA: TGTGCCAGCAGTTTATGGGGGACTAGGGGGGCGAGGTCACCCCTCCACTTT.

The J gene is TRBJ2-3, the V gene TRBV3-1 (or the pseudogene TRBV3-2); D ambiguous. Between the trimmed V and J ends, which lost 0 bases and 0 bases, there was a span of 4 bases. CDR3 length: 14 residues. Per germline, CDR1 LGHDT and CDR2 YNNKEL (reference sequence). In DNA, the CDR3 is TGTGCCAGCAGCCAAGAACACAGCACAGATACGCAGTATTTT. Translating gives CASSQEHSTDTQYF.

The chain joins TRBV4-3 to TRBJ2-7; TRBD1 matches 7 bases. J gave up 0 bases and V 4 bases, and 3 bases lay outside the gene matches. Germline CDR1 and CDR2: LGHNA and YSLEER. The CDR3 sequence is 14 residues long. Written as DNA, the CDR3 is TGCGCCAGCAGCCCTTGGGACAGCTCCTACGAGCAGTACTTC. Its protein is CASSPWDSSYEQYF.

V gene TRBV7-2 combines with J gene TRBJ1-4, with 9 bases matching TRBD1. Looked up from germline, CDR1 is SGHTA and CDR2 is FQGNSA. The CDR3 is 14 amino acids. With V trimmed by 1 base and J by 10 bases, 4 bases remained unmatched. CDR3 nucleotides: TGTGCCAGCAGCTTAGAGGACAGGGGCGGAAAACTGTTTTTT. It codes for CASSLEDRGGKLFF.

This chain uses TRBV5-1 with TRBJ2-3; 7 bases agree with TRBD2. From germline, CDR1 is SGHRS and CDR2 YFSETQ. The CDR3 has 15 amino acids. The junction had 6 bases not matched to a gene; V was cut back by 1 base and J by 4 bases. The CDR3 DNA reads TGCGCCAGCAGCTTGAACGGGGGGTACGCAGATACGCAGTATTTT. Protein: CASSLNGGYADTQYF.

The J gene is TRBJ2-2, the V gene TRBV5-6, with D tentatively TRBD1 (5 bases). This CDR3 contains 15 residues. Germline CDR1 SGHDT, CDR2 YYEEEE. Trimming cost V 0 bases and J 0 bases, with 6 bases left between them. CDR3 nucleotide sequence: TGTGCCAGCAGCTTGGGGACATCGAACACCGGGGAGCTGTTTTTT. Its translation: CASSLGTSNTGELFF.

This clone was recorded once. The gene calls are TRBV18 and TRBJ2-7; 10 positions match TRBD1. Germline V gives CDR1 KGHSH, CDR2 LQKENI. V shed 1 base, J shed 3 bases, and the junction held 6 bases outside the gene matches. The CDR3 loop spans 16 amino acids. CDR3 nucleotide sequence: TGTGCCAGCTCACCACAATCCGGGACAGGGGACTACGAGCAGTACTTC. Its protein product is CASSPQSGTGDYEQYF.

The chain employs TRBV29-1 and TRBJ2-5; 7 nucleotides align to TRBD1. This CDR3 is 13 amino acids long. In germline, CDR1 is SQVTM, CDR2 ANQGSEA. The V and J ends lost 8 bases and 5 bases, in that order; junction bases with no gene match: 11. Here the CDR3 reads CSIDRDHSETQYF. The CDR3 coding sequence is TGCAGCATAGACAGGGATCATTCGGAGACCCAGTACTTC.

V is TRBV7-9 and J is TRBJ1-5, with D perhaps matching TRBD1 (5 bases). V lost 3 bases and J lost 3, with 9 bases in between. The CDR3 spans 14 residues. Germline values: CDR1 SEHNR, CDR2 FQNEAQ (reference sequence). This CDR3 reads CASSFDSSNQPQHF. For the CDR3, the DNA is TGTGCCAGCAGCTTTGACAGCTCCAATCAGCCCCAGCATTTT. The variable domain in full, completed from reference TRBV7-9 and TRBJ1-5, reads DTGVSQNPRHKITKRGQNVTFRCDPISEHNRLYWYRQTLGQGPEFLTYFQNEAQLEKSRLLSDRFSAERPKGSFSTLEIQRTEQGDSAMYLCASSFDSSNQPQHFGDGTRLSIL.

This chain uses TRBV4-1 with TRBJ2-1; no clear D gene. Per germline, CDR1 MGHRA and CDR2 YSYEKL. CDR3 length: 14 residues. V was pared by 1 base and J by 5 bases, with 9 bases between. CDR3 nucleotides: TGCGCCAGCAGCCAAGCCTCTGCGGACAATGAGCAGTTCTTC. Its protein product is CASSQASADNEQFF.

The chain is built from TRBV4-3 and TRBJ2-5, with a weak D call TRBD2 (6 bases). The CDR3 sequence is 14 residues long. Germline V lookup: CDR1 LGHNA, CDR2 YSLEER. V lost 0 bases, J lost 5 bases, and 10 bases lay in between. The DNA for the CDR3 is TGCGCCAGCAGCCAAGAACAGGAGGGGGAGACCCAGTACTTC. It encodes CASSQEQEGETQYF.

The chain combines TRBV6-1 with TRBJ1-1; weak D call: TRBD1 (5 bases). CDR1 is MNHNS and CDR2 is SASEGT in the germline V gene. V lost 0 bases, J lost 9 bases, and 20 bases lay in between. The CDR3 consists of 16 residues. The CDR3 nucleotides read TGTGCCAGCAGTGAAGCTACAGGAGCCCCTCGATCACAAGCTTTCTTT. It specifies CASSEATGAPRSQAFF.

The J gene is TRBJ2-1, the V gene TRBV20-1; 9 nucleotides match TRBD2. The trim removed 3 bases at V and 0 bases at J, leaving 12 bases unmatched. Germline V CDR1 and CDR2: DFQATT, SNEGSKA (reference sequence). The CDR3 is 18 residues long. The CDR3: CSASGAGGHSSSYNEQFF. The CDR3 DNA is TGCAGTGCTAGTGGAGCGGGGGGACACTCCAGCTCCTACAATGAGCAGTTCTTC.

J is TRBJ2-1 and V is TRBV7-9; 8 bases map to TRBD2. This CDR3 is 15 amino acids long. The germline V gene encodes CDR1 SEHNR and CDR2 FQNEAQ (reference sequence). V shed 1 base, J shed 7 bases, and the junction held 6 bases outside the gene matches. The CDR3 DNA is TGTGCCAGCAGCTTAGGGCCGGGACTAGTAAATGAGCAGTTCTTC. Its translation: CASSLGPGLVNEQFF.

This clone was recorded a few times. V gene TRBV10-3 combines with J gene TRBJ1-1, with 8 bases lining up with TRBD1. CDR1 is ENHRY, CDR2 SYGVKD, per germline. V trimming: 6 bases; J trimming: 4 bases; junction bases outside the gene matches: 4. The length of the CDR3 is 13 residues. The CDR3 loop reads CAISNRGGTEAFF. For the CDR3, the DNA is TGTGCCATCAGCAACAGGGGGGGCACTGAAGCTTTCTTT.

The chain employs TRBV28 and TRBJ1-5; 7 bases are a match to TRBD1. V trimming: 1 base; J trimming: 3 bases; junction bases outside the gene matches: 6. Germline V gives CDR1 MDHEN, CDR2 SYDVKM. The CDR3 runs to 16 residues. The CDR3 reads CASSLFEQGPNQPQHF. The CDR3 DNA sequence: TGTGCCAGCAGTTTATTTGAACAGGGGCCCAATCAGCCCCAGCATTTT. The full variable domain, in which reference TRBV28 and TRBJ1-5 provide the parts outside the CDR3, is DVKVTQSSRYLVKRTGEKVFLECVQDMDHENMFWYRQDPGLGLRLIYFSYDVKMKEKGDIPEGYSVSREKKERFSLILESASTNQTSMYLCASSLFEQGPNQPQHFGDGTRLSIL.

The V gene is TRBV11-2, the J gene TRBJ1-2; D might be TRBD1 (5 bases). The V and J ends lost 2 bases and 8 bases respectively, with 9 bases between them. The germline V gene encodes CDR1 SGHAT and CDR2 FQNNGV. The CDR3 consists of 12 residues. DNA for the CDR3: TGTGCCAGCAGCTTACAAGGGGTCGGCTACACCTTC. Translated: CASSLQGVGYTF.

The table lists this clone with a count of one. The CDR3 spells CASSQEKTGLAGGYEQFF. The CDR3 coding sequence is TGTGCCAGCAGCCAAGAAAAGACTGGGCTAGCGGGGGGTTATGAGCAGTTCTTC. The chain couples TRBV4-2 to TRBJ2-1; 11 bases map to TRBD2. The CDR3 has 18 residues. Germline CDR1 is LGHNA and CDR2 is YNFKEQ. V lost 0 bases to trimming and J lost 8 bases; unmatched junction nucleotides: 12.

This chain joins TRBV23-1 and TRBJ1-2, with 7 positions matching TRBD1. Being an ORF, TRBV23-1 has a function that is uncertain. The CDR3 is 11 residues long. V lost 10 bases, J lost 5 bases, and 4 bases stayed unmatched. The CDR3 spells CANSRGYGYTF. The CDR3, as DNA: TGCGCCAACTCCAGGGGGTATGGCTACACCTTC.

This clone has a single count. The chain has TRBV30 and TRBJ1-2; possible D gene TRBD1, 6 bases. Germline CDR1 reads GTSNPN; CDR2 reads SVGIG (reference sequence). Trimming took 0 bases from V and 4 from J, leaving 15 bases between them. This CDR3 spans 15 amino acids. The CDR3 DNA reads TGTGCCTGGAGTGTGGGGCAGGGGAGCTCCTATGGCTACACCTTC. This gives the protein CAWSVGQGSSYGYTF. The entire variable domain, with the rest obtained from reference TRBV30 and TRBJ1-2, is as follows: SQTIHQWPATLVQPVGSPLSLECTVEGTSNPNLYWYRQAAGRGLQLLFYSVGIGQISSEVPQNLSASRPQDRQFILSSKKLLLSDSGFYLCAWSVGQGSSYGYTFGSGTRLTVV.

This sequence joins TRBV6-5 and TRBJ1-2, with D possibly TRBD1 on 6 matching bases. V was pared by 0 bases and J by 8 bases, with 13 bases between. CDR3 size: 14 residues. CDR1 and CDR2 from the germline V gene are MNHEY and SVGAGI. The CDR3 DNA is TGTGCCAGCAGTTACTCCTCAGGGGCCAGGGGCTACACCTTC. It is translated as CASSYSSGARGYTF.

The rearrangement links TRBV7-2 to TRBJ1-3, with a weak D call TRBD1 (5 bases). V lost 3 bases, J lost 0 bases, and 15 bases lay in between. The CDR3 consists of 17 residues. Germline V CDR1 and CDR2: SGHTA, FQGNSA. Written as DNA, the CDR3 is TGTGCCAGCAGCTTCCCCAGGGTGCCGAGCTCTGGAAACACCATATATTTT. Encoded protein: CASSFPRVPSSGNTIYF.